The next 11 T cell receptor beta chains were all read from a single sample in a study of blood T cell repertoires in COVID-19. Clones were read by immunoSEQ multiplex PCR, and TCRdb kept only the in-frame ones, dropping some. This sample has 250,000 to 300,000 clones; about nine tenths occur once, and the top ten carry 15% to 17%. Sequencing was done on a sample of PBMCs or T cells enriched from blood (not recorded which). The receptor set was obtained from a man between 18 and 35 years old who had recovered from COVID-19.

The chain is built from TRBV4-1 and TRBJ2-1; 11 nucleotides agree with TRBD2. Unmatched junction bases numbered 5, after V lost 4 bases and J lost 3 bases. Germline-derived CDR1 and CDR2 are MGHRA and YSYEKL. CDR3 length: 16 residues. This chain's CDR3 is CASSLLAGVFYNEQFF. DNA for the CDR3: TGCGCCAGCAGCCTACTAGCGGGAGTTTTCTACAATGAGCAGTTCTTC.

The chain combines TRBV7-2 with TRBJ2-1; the D gene is possibly TRBD1 (6 bases). The CDR3 spans 19 residues. Germline assignment: CDR1 SGHTA and CDR2 FQGNSA. V lost 1 base and J lost 3, with 22 bases in between. CDR3 residues: CASSLGGTGHTTIYNEQFF. CDR3 nucleotide sequence: TGTGCCAGCAGCTTAGGGGGAACAGGGCACACCACTATCTACAATGAGCAGTTCTTC.

The V and J genes are TRBV13 and TRBJ1-2; D remains unclear. The CDR3 totals 16 residues. Germline values: CDR1 PRHDT, CDR2 FYEKMQ (reference sequence). With 0 bases removed from V and 8 bases from J, the gap between germline ends came to 19 bases. The CDR3 bases are TGTGCCAGCAGCTTAGGCATAGGCCCCCAACGGAGAGGCTACACCTTC. It yields the protein CASSLGIGPQRRGYTF. The variable domain in full, with the rest retrieved from reference TRBV13 and TRBJ1-2, is AAGVIQSPRHLIKEKRETATLKCYPIPRHDTVYWYQQGPGQDPQFLISFYEKMQSDKGSIPDRFSAQQFSDYHSELNMSSLELGDSALYFCASSLGIGPQRRGYTFGSGTRLTVV.

V gene TRBV4-1 combines with J gene TRBJ2-1, with D perhaps matching TRBD2 (8 bases). Germline values: CDR1 MGHRA, CDR2 YSYEKL. V was clipped by 4 bases and J by 7 bases, with 20 bases between them. The CDR3 extends over 16 amino acids. For the CDR3, the DNA is TGCGCCAGCAGCCCCTACGGCGCGGGGGGACAGAATGAGCAGTTCTTC. It codes for CASSPYGAGGQNEQFF.

The chain couples TRBV11-2 to TRBJ2-7, with 11 bases lining up with TRBD2. With V trimmed by 3 bases and J by 5 bases, 9 bases remained unmatched. Germline V lookup: CDR1 SGHAT, CDR2 FQNNGV. This CDR3 is built from 16 residues. Here the CDR3 reads CASSFLRSGRAHEQYF. CDR3 nucleotides: TGTGCCAGCAGCTTCCTTCGTAGCGGGAGGGCCCACGAGCAGTACTTC.

The gene calls are TRBV7-8 and TRBJ2-7; D possibly corresponds to TRBD2 (5 bases). V was shortened by 5 bases and J by 3 bases, with 17 bases between the two germline ends. This CDR3 comprises 15 residues. The germline V gene encodes CDR1 SGHVS and CDR2 FQNEAQ. The CDR3 DNA is TGTGCCAGCAGCCAGACAATCGGGGTCTACTACGAGCAGTACTTC. This codes for CASSQTIGVYYEQYF.

The chain recombines TRBV3-1 (or the pseudogene TRBV3-2) with TRBJ2-7; 7 bases map to TRBD1. CDR3 length: 13 residues. The germline gives CDR1 LGHDT, CDR2 YNNKEL (reference sequence). Trimming removed 1 base from V and 6 bases from J; junction bases left unmatched: 3. For the CDR3, the DNA is TGTGCCAGCAGCCAAGTGACAGGGTCCGAGCAGTACTTC. Protein sequence: CASSQVTGSEQYF.

V and J are TRBV5-1 and TRBJ2-2, with D possibly TRBD2 on 6 matching bases. The V gene lost 5 bases and the J gene lost 7 bases, with 15 bases spanning the gap. The CDR3 runs 14 residues. CDR1 is SGHRS, CDR2 YFSETQ, per germline. This CDR3 reads CASRDGGGFGELFF. CDR3 DNA sequence: TGCGCCAGCAGGGACGGGGGAGGCTTCGGGGAGCTGTTTTTT. Full variable domain (missing parts from reference TRBV5-1 and TRBJ2-2): KAGVTQTPRYLIKTRGQQVTLSCSPISGHRSVSWYQQTPGQGLQFLFEYFSETQRNKGNFPGRFSGRQFSNSRSEMNVSTLELGDSALYLCASRDGGGFGELFFGEGSRLTVL.

This chain connects TRBV5-5 to TRBJ2-7; TRBD2 is a possible D gene (6 bases). V was shortened by 3 bases and J by 3 bases, with 7 bases between the two germline ends. CDR3 length: 12 amino acids. Per the germline V gene, CDR1 is SGHKS and CDR2 is YYEKEE (reference sequence). This CDR3 is CASSWGGYEQYF. The CDR3, as DNA: TGTGCCAGCAGCTGGGGAGGCTACGAGCAGTACTTC.

V and J are TRBV2 and TRBJ1-2; D possibly corresponds to TRBD1 (5 bases). V was pared by 2 bases and J by 0 bases, with 13 bases between. Germline assignment: CDR1 SNHLY and CDR2 FYNNEI. The length of the CDR3 is 16 residues. This CDR3 is CASSEWGGESNYGYTF. CDR3 bases: TGTGCCAGCAGTGAATGGGGGGGAGAGTCTAACTATGGCTACACCTTC.

This clone showed up just a few times. The chain carries TRBV5-4 and TRBJ2-7, with TRBD2 matching over 13 bases. This CDR3 contains 16 residues. Germline V gives CDR1 SGHNT, CDR2 YYREEE (reference sequence). J gave up 4 bases and V 0 bases, and 4 bases lay outside the gene matches. The CDR3 is CASSLGLAGGVYEQYF. CDR3 nucleotides: TGTGCCAGCAGCTTGGGACTAGCGGGGGGCGTATACGAGCAGTACTTC.